These T cell receptor beta chains were read from a single sample in a study of blood T cell repertoires in COVID-19. Repertoires were generated with immunoSEQ multiplex PCR, while TCRdb's copy carries only in-frame clones and drops some. The sample lists approximately 93,000 clones, around 67% seen once, with 3% to 4.5% in the top ten. The specimen was peripheral blood. Receptors originate from a man between 65 and 85 years old with COVID-19, enrolled during active disease. Both conserved end residues are part of each CDR3. Each record gives: D gene, V gene, clone size, J gene, CDR3 protein, CDR3 DNA. The D gene is left open where the match is weak. Not every row has a clone size; where given, it reads once, few, many or a size class.

D gene: TRBD1
V gene: TRBV4-2
clone size: .
J gene: TRBJ1-4
CDR3 protein: CASSTYQGVGEKLFF
CDR3 DNA: TGTGCCAGCAGCACGTACCAGGGGGTTGGTGAAAAACTGTTTTTT

D gene: .
V gene: TRBV28
clone size: .
J gene: TRBJ2-7
CDR3 protein: CASSSLSRGGSYEQYF
CDR3 DNA: TGTGCCAGCAGTTCTCTCTCTCGGGGAGGATCCTACGAGCAGTACTTC

D gene: TRBD2
V gene: TRBV3-1/TRBV3-2
clone size: few
J gene: TRBJ2-7
CDR3 protein: CASSQMTCGPSGRIREQYF
CDR3 DNA: TGTGCCAGCAGCCAGATGACCTGCGGGCCTAGCGGGAGGATCCGCGAGCAGTACTTC

D gene: .
V gene: TRBV5-1
clone size: .
J gene: TRBJ2-5
CDR3 protein: CASSLVGGRGETQYF
CDR3 DNA: TGCGCCAGCAGCTTGGTGGGGGGGCGAGGAGAGACCCAGTACTTC

D gene: .
V gene: TRBV10-3
clone size: .
J gene: TRBJ1-1
CDR3 protein: CAISESSTEAFF
CDR3 DNA: TGTGCCATCAGTGAGTCGAGCACTGAAGCTTTCTTT

D gene: TRBD1
V gene: TRBV6-1
clone size: .
J gene: TRBJ2-5
CDR3 protein: CASSITGGLETQYF
CDR3 DNA: TGTGCCAGCAGCATCACAGGGGGCTTGGAGACCCAGTACTTC

D gene: .
V gene: TRBV7-8
clone size: .
J gene: TRBJ2-7
CDR3 protein: CASSLVFGMDSSYEQYF
CDR3 DNA: TGTGCCAGCAGCTTAGTGTTCGGGATGGACAGCTCCTACGAGCAGTACTTC

D gene: TRBD1
V gene: TRBV19
clone size: .
J gene: TRBJ1-2
CDR3 protein: CASSISPGQAPIYGYTF
CDR3 DNA: TGTGCCAGTAGTATAAGCCCCGGACAGGCGCCGATATATGGCTACACCTTC

D gene: TRBD1
V gene: TRBV6-2/TRBV6-3
clone size: few
J gene: TRBJ2-5
CDR3 protein: CASSYSKGAETQYF
CDR3 DNA: TGTGCCAGCAGTTACTCAAAGGGGGCAGAGACCCAGTACTTC

D gene: TRBD2
V gene: TRBV28
clone size: .
J gene: TRBJ2-5
CDR3 protein: CASSPGLAGDVGETQYF
CDR3 DNA: TGTGCCAGCAGTCCGGGACTAGCGGGAGATGTTGGAGAGACCCAGTACTTC

D gene: TRBD1
V gene: TRBV7-9
clone size: .
J gene: TRBJ2-5
CDR3 protein: CASSVLGLTGGKTQYF
CDR3 DNA: TGTGCCAGCAGCGTATTAGGTTTGACAGGGGGAAAGACCCAGTACTTC

D gene: TRBD2
V gene: TRBV11-3
clone size: .
J gene: TRBJ2-7
CDR3 protein: CASSRSGSDSYEQYF
CDR3 DNA: TGTGCCAGCAGCCGAAGCGGGAGCGACTCCTACGAGCAGTACTTC

D gene: TRBD1
V gene: TRBV4-3
clone size: .
J gene: TRBJ1-2
CDR3 protein: CASSQMDRSNGYTF
CDR3 DNA: TGCGCCAGCAGCCAAATGGACAGGTCAAATGGCTACACCTTC

D gene: TRBD1
V gene: TRBV7-2
clone size: .
J gene: TRBJ2-1
CDR3 protein: CASSLTGARNEQFF
CDR3 DNA: TGTGCCAGCAGCTTGACAGGGGCGAGGAATGAGCAGTTCTTC

D gene: TRBD1
V gene: TRBV19
clone size: .
J gene: TRBJ1-2
CDR3 protein: CASHPGQGMEAGYTF
CDR3 DNA: TGTGCCAGCCACCCGGGACAGGGGATGGAGGCTGGCTACACCTTC

D gene: .
V gene: TRBV5-1
clone size: .
J gene: TRBJ2-5
CDR3 protein: CASSLASGVQETQYF
CDR3 DNA: TGCGCCAGCAGCTTGGCCTCGGGTGTCCAAGAGACCCAGTACTTC

D gene: .
V gene: TRBV5-1
clone size: .
J gene: TRBJ2-2
CDR3 protein: CASSSTTGFTGELFF
CDR3 DNA: TGCGCCAGCAGCTCGACTACAGGGTTCACCGGGGAGCTGTTTTTT

D gene: TRBD1
V gene: TRBV28
clone size: few
J gene: TRBJ1-1
CDR3 protein: CASSLFGTGLNTEAFF
CDR3 DNA: TGTGCCAGCAGTTTATTCGGGACAGGGTTGAACACTGAAGCTTTCTTT

D gene: .
V gene: TRBV28
clone size: .
J gene: TRBJ2-2
CDR3 protein: CASSHRGTGELFF
CDR3 DNA: TGTGCCAGCAGCCACCGCGGGACCGGGGAGCTGTTTTTT

D gene: .
V gene: TRBV28
clone size: .
J gene: TRBJ1-5
CDR3 protein: CASSLAGQPQHF
CDR3 DNA: TGTGCCAGCAGTTTAGCAGGGCAGCCCCAGCATTTT

D gene: .
V gene: TRBV18
clone size: .
J gene: TRBJ1-1
CDR3 protein: CASSPSRGGNEAFF
CDR3 DNA: TGTGCCAGCTCACCATCTAGGGGGGGGAATGAAGCTTTCTTT

D gene: .
V gene: TRBV11-2
clone size: .
J gene: TRBJ2-5
CDR3 protein: CASSLGVVQETQYF
CDR3 DNA: TGTGCCAGCAGCTTAGGAGTAGTCCAAGAGACCCAGTACTTC

D gene: TRBD2
V gene: TRBV4-1
clone size: .
J gene: TRBJ2-2
CDR3 protein: CASSQGELAPNTGELFF
CDR3 DNA: TGCGCCAGCAGCCAAGGCGAACTAGCGCCTAACACCGGGGAGCTGTTTTTT

D gene: TRBD2
V gene: TRBV20-1
clone size: .
J gene: TRBJ2-2
CDR3 protein: CSASRVAGGTGELFF
CDR3 DNA: TGCAGTGCTAGTCGGGTAGCGGGAGGCACCGGGGAGCTGTTTTTT

D gene: .
V gene: TRBV28
clone size: .
J gene: TRBJ2-6
CDR3 protein: CASSPGQRGGWGANVLTF
CDR3 DNA: TGTGCCAGCAGCCCTGGACAGCGGGGCGGGTGGGGGGCCAACGTCCTGACTTTC

D gene: .
V gene: TRBV10-3
clone size: .
J gene: TRBJ1-1
CDR3 protein: CAISESLGENTEAFF
CDR3 DNA: TGTGCCATCAGTGAGTCGCTAGGGGAGAACACTGAAGCTTTCTTT

D gene: .
V gene: TRBV29-1
clone size: .
J gene: TRBJ1-5
CDR3 protein: CSVVTGVNQPQHF
CDR3 DNA: TGCAGCGTTGTGACAGGTGTTAATCAGCCCCAGCATTTT

D gene: .
V gene: TRBV7-3
clone size: .
J gene: TRBJ2-1
CDR3 protein: CASSPGHNEQFF
CDR3 DNA: TGTGCCAGCAGCCCAGGGCACAATGAGCAGTTCTTC

D gene: .
V gene: TRBV6-1
clone size: .
J gene: TRBJ1-5
CDR3 protein: CASSEESREPQHF
CDR3 DNA: TGTGCCAGCAGTGAAGAAAGCCGGGAGCCCCAGCATTTT

D gene: TRBD2
V gene: TRBV28
clone size: once
J gene: TRBJ2-3
CDR3 protein: CASSFRGLLAGGTDTQYF
CDR3 DNA: TGTGCCAGCAGTTTTAGGGGGTTACTAGCGGGGGGCACAGATACGCAGTATTTT

D gene: .
V gene: TRBV4-3
clone size: .
J gene: TRBJ1-3
CDR3 protein: CASSRSPTAGNTIYF
CDR3 DNA: TGCGCCAGCAGCCGAAGCCCTACAGCTGGAAACACCATATATTTT

D gene: TRBD2
V gene: TRBV5-1
clone size: .
J gene: TRBJ2-1
CDR3 protein: CASSRPGLAAEQFF
CDR3 DNA: TGCGCCAGCAGCCGGCCGGGACTAGCGGCTGAGCAGTTCTTC

D gene: .
V gene: TRBV5-4
clone size: .
J gene: TRBJ2-3
CDR3 protein: CASSLEGADTQYF
CDR3 DNA: TGTGCCAGCAGCTTGGAGGGGGCAGATACGCAGTATTTT

D gene: .
V gene: TRBV18
clone size: .
J gene: TRBJ2-2
CDR3 protein: CASFRGATAGELFF
CDR3 DNA: TGTGCCAGCTTTAGGGGCGCGACTGCCGGGGAGCTGTTTTTT

D gene: .
V gene: TRBV19
clone size: few
J gene: TRBJ1-6
CDR3 protein: CASSISAGVGVPLHF
CDR3 DNA: TGTGCCAGTAGTATATCGGCGGGGGTAGGGGTACCCCTCCACTTT

D gene: .
V gene: TRBV11-2
clone size: .
J gene: TRBJ2-7
CDR3 protein: CASSLARFEQYF
CDR3 DNA: TGTGCCAGCAGCTTAGCTAGGTTCGAGCAGTACTTC

D gene: TRBD1
V gene: TRBV13
clone size: .
J gene: TRBJ2-1
CDR3 protein: CASSRQGASDEQFF
CDR3 DNA: TGTGCCAGCAGCCGGCAGGGGGCATCGGATGAGCAGTTCTTC

D gene: TRBD1
V gene: TRBV27
clone size: .
J gene: TRBJ2-7
CDR3 protein: CASSLLTGVGEQYF
CDR3 DNA: TGTGCCAGCAGTTTATTGACAGGGGTGGGGGAGCAGTACTTC

D gene: TRBD1
V gene: TRBV11-2
clone size: .
J gene: TRBJ1-4
CDR3 protein: CASSVTGDRLFF
CDR3 DNA: TGTGCCAGCAGCGTGACAGGGGATAGACTGTTTTTT

D gene: .
V gene: TRBV6-5
clone size: .
J gene: TRBJ1-2
CDR3 protein: CASTTGGSNYGYTF
CDR3 DNA: TGTGCCAGCACCACGGGGGGGTCTAACTATGGCTACACCTTC

D gene: .
V gene: TRBV7-9
clone size: once
J gene: TRBJ2-3
CDR3 protein: CASKGEFSTDTQYF
CDR3 DNA: TGTGCCAGCAAGGGGGAGTTTAGCACAGATACGCAGTATTTT

D gene: TRBD1
V gene: TRBV9
clone size: once
J gene: TRBJ1-1
CDR3 protein: CASSVDPAGTGGLMNTEAFF
CDR3 DNA: TGTGCCAGCAGCGTAGACCCGGCCGGGACAGGGGGCTTGATGAACACTGAAGCTTTCTTT

D gene: TRBD2
V gene: TRBV29-1
clone size: .
J gene: TRBJ2-7
CDR3 protein: CSVRTSGRSSYEQYF
CDR3 DNA: TGCAGCGTTCGGACTAGCGGGAGGTCGTCGTACGAGCAGTACTTC

D gene: TRBD2
V gene: TRBV3-1/TRBV3-2
clone size: .
J gene: TRBJ2-1
CDR3 protein: CASSLYLAGGDEQFF
CDR3 DNA: TGTGCCAGCAGCCTCTATCTAGCGGGAGGCGATGAGCAGTTCTTC

D gene: .
V gene: TRBV29-1
clone size: .
J gene: TRBJ1-2
CDR3 protein: CSVENPALYGYTF
CDR3 DNA: TGCAGCGTTGAAAACCCCGCGCTCTATGGCTACACCTTC

D gene: .
V gene: TRBV5-6
clone size: .
J gene: TRBJ2-7
CDR3 protein: CASSRPGAPQRYEQYF
CDR3 DNA: TGTGCCAGCAGCCGGCCGGGAGCCCCTCAACGCTACGAGCAGTACTTC

D gene: .
V gene: TRBV27
clone size: .
J gene: TRBJ1-5
CDR3 protein: CASSLGRPRAGGPQHF
CDR3 DNA: TGTGCCAGCAGTTTAGGTCGGCCGCGGGCCGGGGGGCCCCAGCATTTT

D gene: TRBD2
V gene: TRBV9
clone size: .
J gene: TRBJ2-7
CDR3 protein: CASSVAGGLPLYEQYF
CDR3 DNA: TGTGCCAGCAGCGTAGCGGGAGGGCTCCCACTCTACGAGCAGTACTTC

D gene: TRBD1
V gene: TRBV7-6
clone size: .
J gene: TRBJ1-3
CDR3 protein: CASSRDRVSGNTIYF
CDR3 DNA: TGTGCCAGCAGCCGGGACAGGGTCTCTGGAAACACCATATATTTT

D gene: TRBD1
V gene: TRBV7-9
clone size: few
J gene: TRBJ2-7
CDR3 protein: CASSLGQGSNEQYF
CDR3 DNA: TGTGCCAGCAGCTTGGGACAGGGGTCCAACGAGCAGTACTTC

D gene: TRBD1
V gene: TRBV28
clone size: few
J gene: TRBJ2-7
CDR3 protein: CASNTLTGASYEQYF
CDR3 DNA: TGTGCCAGCAATACCTTGACAGGGGCGTCCTACGAGCAGTACTTC

D gene: .
V gene: TRBV5-1
clone size: .
J gene: TRBJ1-3
CDR3 protein: CASSKQVINSGNTIYF
CDR3 DNA: TGCGCCAGCAGTAAACAGGTGATTAACTCTGGAAACACCATATATTTT

D gene: .
V gene: TRBV4-1
clone size: once
J gene: TRBJ2-3
CDR3 protein: CASSQGGYTQYF
CDR3 DNA: TGCGCCAGCAGCCAAGGCGGGTATACGCAGTATTTT

D gene: .
V gene: TRBV25-1
clone size: few
J gene: TRBJ1-1
CDR3 protein: CASRPGGNTEAFF
CDR3 DNA: TGTGCCAGCAGGCCTGGGGGCAACACTGAAGCTTTCTTT

D gene: TRBD2
V gene: TRBV30
clone size: few
J gene: TRBJ2-7
CDR3 protein: CAWSVSLTSGFSYEQYF
CDR3 DNA: TGTGCCTGGAGTGTATCCCTGACTAGCGGATTCTCCTACGAGCAGTACTTC

D gene: TRBD2
V gene: TRBV7-2
clone size: once
J gene: TRBJ2-5
CDR3 protein: CASSSTMAGGSETQYF
CDR3 DNA: TGTGCCAGCAGCTCAACTATGGCGGGAGGGTCGGAGACCCAGTACTTC

D gene: TRBD1
V gene: TRBV6-2/TRBV6-3
clone size: .
J gene: TRBJ2-1
CDR3 protein: CASSQTGVQFF
CDR3 DNA: TGTGCCAGCAGCCAAACAGGGGTCCAGTTCTTC

D gene: .
V gene: TRBV5-1
clone size: .
J gene: TRBJ1-1
CDR3 protein: CASSLSGTEAFF
CDR3 DNA: TGCGCCAGCAGCTTGTCCGGGACAGAAGCTTTCTTT

D gene: TRBD1
V gene: TRBV29-1
clone size: .
J gene: TRBJ1-4
CDR3 protein: CSVGPGTGGEKLFF
CDR3 DNA: TGCAGCGTCGGTCCCGGGACAGGGGGGGAAAAACTGTTTTTT